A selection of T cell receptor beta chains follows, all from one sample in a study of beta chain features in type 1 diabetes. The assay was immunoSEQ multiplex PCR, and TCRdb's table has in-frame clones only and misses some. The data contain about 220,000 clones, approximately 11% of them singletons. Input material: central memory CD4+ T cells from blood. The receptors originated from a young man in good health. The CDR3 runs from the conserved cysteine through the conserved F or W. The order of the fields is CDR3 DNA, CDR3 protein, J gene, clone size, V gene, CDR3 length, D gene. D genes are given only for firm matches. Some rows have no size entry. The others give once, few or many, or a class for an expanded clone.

DNA: TGCGCCAGCAGCTTGGGAGGGGATAGCAATCAGCCCCAGCATTTT
CDR3: CASSLGGDSNQPQHF
J: TRBJ1-5
size: few
V: TRBV5-1
length: 15
D: .

DNA: TGTGCCAGTACGACAGTTCGAACTGAAGCTTTCTTT
CDR3: CASTTVRTEAFF
J: TRBJ1-1
size: few
V: TRBV13
length: 12
D: .

DNA: TGTGCCAGCAGCTTAGCTAGCGGGAGGTACCAAGAGACCCAGTACTTC
CDR3: CASSLASGRYQETQYF
J: TRBJ2-5
size: .
V: TRBV7-9
length: 16
D: TRBD2

DNA: TGTGCCAGCAGTGGGAGTACTGAGCAGTTCTTC
CDR3: CASSGSTEQFF
J: TRBJ2-1
size: .
V: TRBV13
length: 11
D: .

DNA: TGTGCCAGCAGCTTAGATCACAATGAGCAGTTCTTC
CDR3: CASSLDHNEQFF
J: TRBJ2-1
size: .
V: TRBV11-3
length: 12
D: .

DNA: TGTGCCAGCAGCTATAGCACAGATACGCAGTATTTT
CDR3: CASSYSTDTQYF
J: TRBJ2-3
size: few
V: TRBV7-2
length: 12
D: .

DNA: TGTGCCAGCAGTTACCCGAGAGGGAACTACAATGAGCAGTTCTTC
CDR3: CASSYPRGNYNEQFF
J: TRBJ2-1
size: few
V: TRBV6-6
length: 15
D: .

DNA: TGTGCCAGCAGCTTAGTATATGGAGGGAGCGAGCAGTACTTC
CDR3: CASSLVYGGSEQYF
J: TRBJ2-7
size: few
V: TRBV7-2
length: 14
D: .

DNA: TGTGCCAGCAGTCCCCGTGATGAGCAGTTCTTC
CDR3: CASSPRDEQFF
J: TRBJ2-1
size: .
V: TRBV6-6
length: 11
D: .

DNA: TGTGCCAGCAGCGGGATACTAGCGGGAGTTTCCAATGAGCAGTTCTTC
CDR3: CASSGILAGVSNEQFF
J: TRBJ2-1
size: many
V: TRBV5-4
length: 16
D: TRBD2

DNA: TGCAGCGCGTCGGACAGGGAGTCGGGTAGTCAGCCCCAGCATTTT
CDR3: CSASDRESGSQPQHF
J: TRBJ1-5
size: few
V: TRBV29-1
length: 15
D: TRBD1

DNA: TGTGCCAGCAGAGACAGCGAGGAGACTGAAGCTTTCTTT
CDR3: CASRDSEETEAFF
J: TRBJ1-1
size: few
V: TRBV25-1
length: 13
D: .

DNA: TGTGCCAGCTCACCCCAGGGGGGTAATGAGCAGTTCTTC
CDR3: CASSPQGGNEQFF
J: TRBJ2-1
size: many
V: TRBV18
length: 13
D: .

DNA: TGTGCCTGGGGACAAGCGCGGCAGCCCCAGCATTTT
CDR3: CAWGQARQPQHF
J: TRBJ1-5
size: .
V: TRBV30
length: 12
D: .

DNA: TGCGCCAGCAGCTTGCAGCGAAAGGAGCTGTTTTTT
CDR3: CASSLQRKELFF
J: TRBJ2-2
size: .
V: TRBV5-1
length: 12
D: .

DNA: TGTGCCAGCAGGGCTAGCGGGGGGACCTCCTACAATGAGCAGTTCTTC
CDR3: CASRASGGTSYNEQFF
J: TRBJ2-1
size: .
V: TRBV27
length: 16
D: TRBD2

DNA: TGTGCCTGGAACCCGAGGGGAAGGACTGAAGCTTTCTTT
CDR3: CAWNPRGRTEAFF
J: TRBJ1-1
size: .
V: TRBV30
length: 13
D: .

DNA: TGTGCCAGCAGCCAAGCCCTTTATAATTCACCCCTCCACTTT
CDR3: CASSQALYNSPLHF
J: TRBJ1-6
size: .
V: TRBV14
length: 14
D: .

DNA: TGTGCCAGCAGTGCCAGGGAAGGCGAAGAGACCCAGTACTTC
CDR3: CASSAREGEETQYF
J: TRBJ2-5
size: few
V: TRBV2
length: 14
D: .

DNA: TGTGCCAGCAGCCAATCTAGCGGGGTCTACAATGAGCAGTTCTTC
CDR3: CASSQSSGVYNEQFF
J: TRBJ2-1
size: many
V: TRBV14
length: 15
D: TRBD2

DNA: TGTGCCTGGAGTGGGGGAGGCTGGTACCAAGAGACCCAGTACTTC
CDR3: CAWSGGGWYQETQYF
J: TRBJ2-5
size: few
V: TRBV30
length: 15
D: .

DNA: TGTGCCAGCAACTCACTCAATACAGATACGCAGTATTTT
CDR3: CASNSLNTDTQYF
J: TRBJ2-3
size: .
V: TRBV27
length: 13
D: .

DNA: TGTGCCTGGAGTGGAGGGATGAATCAGCCCCAGCATTTT
CDR3: CAWSGGMNQPQHF
J: TRBJ1-5
size: .
V: TRBV30
length: 13
D: .

DNA: TGCGCCAGCAGCTTGACCGGAGGGCAAGAGACCCAGTACTTC
CDR3: CASSLTGGQETQYF
J: TRBJ2-5
size: few
V: TRBV5-1
length: 14
D: .

DNA: TGTGCCAGCAGCCAATCGGGGGAAGGCAATGAGCAGTTCTTC
CDR3: CASSQSGEGNEQFF
J: TRBJ2-1
size: few
V: TRBV16
length: 14
D: .

DNA: TGTGCCAGCAGCCGCCGGGACAGGTACAATGAGCAGTTCTTC
CDR3: CASSRRDRYNEQFF
J: TRBJ2-1
size: few
V: TRBV7-8
length: 14
D: TRBD1

DNA: TGTGCCAGCAGTGTAGGGGCCGGTCAGCCCCAGCATTTT
CDR3: CASSVGAGQPQHF
J: TRBJ1-5
size: .
V: TRBV6-1
length: 13
D: .

DNA: TGTGCCAGCAGCCGGGACAGTAAAGAGACCCAGTACTTC
CDR3: CASSRDSKETQYF
J: TRBJ2-5
size: many
V: TRBV7-9
length: 13
D: TRBD1

DNA: TGTGCCAGCAGTGTTAAGAGACAGTCTAATGAAAAACTGTTTTTT
CDR3: CASSVKRQSNEKLFF
J: TRBJ1-4
size: .
V: TRBV2
length: 15
D: .

DNA: TGTGCCAGCAGCCAAGATGGGACAGGGGGACGGTACAATGAGCAGTTCTTC
CDR3: CASSQDGTGGRYNEQFF
J: TRBJ2-1
size: .
V: TRBV4-2
length: 17
D: TRBD1

DNA: TGCGCCAGCAGCATTAGCGGGAAAGAGACCCAGTACTTC
CDR3: CASSISGKETQYF
J: TRBJ2-5
size: few
V: TRBV5-1
length: 13
D: TRBD2

DNA: TGTGCTAGTGGTTTGGAGACAGATGAAGCTTTCTTT
CDR3: CASGLETDEAFF
J: TRBJ1-1
size: .
V: TRBV12-5
length: 12
D: .

DNA: TGCGCCAGCAGCCTACGGGTTGGGGGGAACACTGAAGCTTTCTTT
CDR3: CASSLRVGGNTEAFF
J: TRBJ1-1
size: few
V: TRBV4-3
length: 15
D: .

DNA: TGTGCCAGCAGCCAAGCGAGGAGAGTGAATGAGCAGTTCTTC
CDR3: CASSQARRVNEQFF
J: TRBJ2-1
size: many
V: TRBV14
length: 14
D: .

DNA: TGTGCCTCACGGGAGACCCAGTACTTC
CDR3: CASRETQYF
J: TRBJ2-5
size: .
V: TRBV28
length: 9
D: .

DNA: TGTGCCAGCAGCTTAGCGGTTGGCTCCGGGGAGACCCAGTACTTC
CDR3: CASSLAVGSGETQYF
J: TRBJ2-5
size: .
V: TRBV7-9
length: 15
D: .

DNA: TGTGCCTGGAGTGCCGGGGAAGCGGGAGCCGCAGATACGCAGTATTTT
CDR3: CAWSAGEAGAADTQYF
J: TRBJ2-3
size: .
V: TRBV30
length: 16
D: TRBD2

DNA: TGTGCCTGGAGTGTAGGAGGGAGTGGGGATACGCAGTATTTT
CDR3: CAWSVGGSGDTQYF
J: TRBJ2-3
size: few
V: TRBV30
length: 14
D: .

DNA: TGTGCCAGCGCATGGGGACAGTTCGAGACCCAGTACTTC
CDR3: CASAWGQFETQYF
J: TRBJ2-5
size: few
V: TRBV25-1
length: 13
D: TRBD1

DNA: TGCAGCGTTGATGTTGGTGAGCAGTTCTTC
CDR3: CSVDVGEQFF
J: TRBJ2-1
size: few
V: TRBV29-1
length: 10
D: .

DNA: TGTGCCAGCAGCGGCTATACGGGACGCCTAATCAACGAGCAGTACTTC
CDR3: CASSGYTGRLINEQYF
J: TRBJ2-7
size: few
V: TRBV7-2
length: 16
D: .

DNA: TGTGCCAGCTCACCCGTACAAAGCTCTGGGGCCAACGTCCTGACTTTC
CDR3: CASSPVQSSGANVLTF
J: TRBJ2-6
size: .
V: TRBV18
length: 16
D: .

DNA: TGTGCCTGGAGTGTGTGGGGGAGGGAGACCCAGTACTTC
CDR3: CAWSVWGRETQYF
J: TRBJ2-5
size: few
V: TRBV30
length: 13
D: .